The sequence of this T cell receptor (beta chain) was determined in a study of blood T cell repertoires in COVID-19. Study-level background: Acute and convalescent COVID-19 specimens originated in the United States, Italy and Spain. Nucleic acid was either cDNA or gDNA, and it came from T cells, B-cell-depleted T cells, or PBMCs.

CDR3 length: 14 residues. From germline, CDR1 is SGHTA and CDR2 FQGNSA. V lost 2 bases and J lost 3; bases outside the gene matches: 3. The authors' processing: Scientists estimated how many nucleated cells there were by amplifying reference gene primers. Repertoires were generated with immunoSEQ multiplex PCR, while TCRdb's copy carries only in-frame clones and drops some. The V and J calls and clone size come from that table; D and trimming were worked out from the DNA. Of about 35,000 clones in the sample, 70% to 80% were seen once. The receptor's source is a human donor in a cohort sampled during active COVID-19. Sequencing used peripheral blood. V is TRBV7-2 and J is TRBJ2-7; 8 bases are a match to TRBD1. The CDR3, as DNA: TGTGCCAGCAGCTTATCAACAGGGGGCTACGAGCAGTACTTC. This codes for CASSLSTGGYEQYF.